This T cell receptor beta chain is drawn from a study of blood T cells in healthy people across ages. Notes on the study in general: Age showed a roughly linear inverse relationship with TCR beta diversity per million T cells.

About this clonotype: Its antigen is still unknown.

CDR3 length: 15 residues. V lost 0 bases to trimming and J lost 0 bases, with 9 bases between them. CDR1 is SGHRS and CDR2 is YFSETQ in the germline V gene. Primed by a sample-barcoded 5' primer and a J-beta primer mix, a second PCR proceeded for 7 to 11 cycles. A single record per CDR3 protein comes from TCRdb applying MiXCR to the 5' RACE reads. The repertoire holds hundreds of thousands of distinct CDR3 sequences, about 28% seen once, with 15% to 18% in the top ten. Healthy Caucasians from Russia aged roughly 6 to 95 served as donors. Isolation per sample recovered at least 7 million PBMCs. This chain links TRBV5-1 with TRBJ1-1; D not certain. The TCR originated in a woman of 80 years or more in good health. The sequenced material came from blood. In DNA, the CDR3 is TGCGCCAGCAGCTTGGGCCGGCGAGTGAACACTGAAGCTTTCTTT. Translated: CASSLGRRVNTEAFF. Based on the CDR3 plus reference TRBV5-1 and TRBJ1-1, the full variable domain is KAGVTQTPRYLIKTRGQQVTLSCSPISGHRSVSWYQQTPGQGLQFLFEYFSETQRNKGNFPGRFSGRQFSNSRSEMNVSTLELGDSALYLCASSLGRRVNTEAFFGQGTRLTVV.